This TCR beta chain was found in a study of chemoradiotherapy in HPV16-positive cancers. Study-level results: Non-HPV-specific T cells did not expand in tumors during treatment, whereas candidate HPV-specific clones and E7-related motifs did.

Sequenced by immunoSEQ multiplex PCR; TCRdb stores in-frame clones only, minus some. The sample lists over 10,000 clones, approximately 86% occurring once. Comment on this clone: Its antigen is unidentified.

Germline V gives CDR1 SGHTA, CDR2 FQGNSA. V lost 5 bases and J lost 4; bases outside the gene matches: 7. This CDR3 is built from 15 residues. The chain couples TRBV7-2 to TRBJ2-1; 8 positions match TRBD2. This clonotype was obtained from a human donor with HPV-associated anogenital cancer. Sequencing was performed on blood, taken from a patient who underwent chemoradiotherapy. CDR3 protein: CASSRVRGEYNEQFF. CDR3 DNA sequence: TGTGCCAGCAGCCGGGTGCGGGGGGAATACAATGAGCAGTTCTTC.